This T cell receptor beta chain was recorded in a study of T cell responses to AZD1222 COVID-19 vaccine. Overall study findings and caveats: Nearly half of spike-specific TCRs reportedly go after variant regions that carry no mutations. Compared with day 0, the breadth and depth of the Spike-specific TCR repertoire rose significantly after two doses of AZD1222. Donors were chiefly white British, with a greater number of females, and clonal diversity was perhaps underestimated. Samples come after the peak T cell response, not at day 14.

Of note for this clone: The antigen is undetermined.

The CDR3 runs to 15 residues. Trimming pared 4 bases from V and 2 bases from J, leaving 13 bases between. Looked up from germline, CDR1 is SGHDN and CDR2 is FVKESK. TCRdb's copy holds only in-frame clones and misses some; the assay was immunoSEQ multiplex PCR. Altogether 90,000 to 120,000 clones are present, approximately 86% being singletons, with the ten largest covering 3% to 3.5%. The J gene is TRBJ2-3, the V gene TRBV14; D not resolved. Sequencing used peripheral blood, obtained 28 days after the second dose of the MenACWY control vaccine. The receptor was derived from an adult who received the MenACWY meningococcal vaccine as a control. DNA of the CDR3: TGTGCCAGCAGCCCCGGGTGGCGGTACACAGATACGCAGTATTTT. It is translated as CASSPGWRYTDTQYF.